The T cell receptor beta chain described here comes from a study of OX40 agonist ivuxolimab in advanced cancers. The germline gives CDR1 MNHNS, CDR2 SASEGT. J lost 4 bases, V lost 4 bases, and 2 bases had no gene match. The CDR3 contains 13 residues. The table came from immunoSEQ multiplex PCR; TCRdb's copy has only in-frame clones and leaves some out. The sample has some 83,000 clones, about 94% seen once. Autoimmune disease history or systemic immunosuppression was exclusionary. Sequenced material: CD4+ or CD8+ T cells sorted from blood, taken in a trial of the OX40 agonist ivuxolimab. The chain employs TRBV6-1 and TRBJ2-5, with 8 bases aligning to TRBD1. The sequence was collected from an adult with an advanced solid tumor such as melanoma, head and neck, liver or kidney cancer. The CDR3 spells CASSVDRGETQYF. CDR3 bases: TGTGCCAGCAGTGTCGACAGGGGAGAGACCCAGTACTTC.